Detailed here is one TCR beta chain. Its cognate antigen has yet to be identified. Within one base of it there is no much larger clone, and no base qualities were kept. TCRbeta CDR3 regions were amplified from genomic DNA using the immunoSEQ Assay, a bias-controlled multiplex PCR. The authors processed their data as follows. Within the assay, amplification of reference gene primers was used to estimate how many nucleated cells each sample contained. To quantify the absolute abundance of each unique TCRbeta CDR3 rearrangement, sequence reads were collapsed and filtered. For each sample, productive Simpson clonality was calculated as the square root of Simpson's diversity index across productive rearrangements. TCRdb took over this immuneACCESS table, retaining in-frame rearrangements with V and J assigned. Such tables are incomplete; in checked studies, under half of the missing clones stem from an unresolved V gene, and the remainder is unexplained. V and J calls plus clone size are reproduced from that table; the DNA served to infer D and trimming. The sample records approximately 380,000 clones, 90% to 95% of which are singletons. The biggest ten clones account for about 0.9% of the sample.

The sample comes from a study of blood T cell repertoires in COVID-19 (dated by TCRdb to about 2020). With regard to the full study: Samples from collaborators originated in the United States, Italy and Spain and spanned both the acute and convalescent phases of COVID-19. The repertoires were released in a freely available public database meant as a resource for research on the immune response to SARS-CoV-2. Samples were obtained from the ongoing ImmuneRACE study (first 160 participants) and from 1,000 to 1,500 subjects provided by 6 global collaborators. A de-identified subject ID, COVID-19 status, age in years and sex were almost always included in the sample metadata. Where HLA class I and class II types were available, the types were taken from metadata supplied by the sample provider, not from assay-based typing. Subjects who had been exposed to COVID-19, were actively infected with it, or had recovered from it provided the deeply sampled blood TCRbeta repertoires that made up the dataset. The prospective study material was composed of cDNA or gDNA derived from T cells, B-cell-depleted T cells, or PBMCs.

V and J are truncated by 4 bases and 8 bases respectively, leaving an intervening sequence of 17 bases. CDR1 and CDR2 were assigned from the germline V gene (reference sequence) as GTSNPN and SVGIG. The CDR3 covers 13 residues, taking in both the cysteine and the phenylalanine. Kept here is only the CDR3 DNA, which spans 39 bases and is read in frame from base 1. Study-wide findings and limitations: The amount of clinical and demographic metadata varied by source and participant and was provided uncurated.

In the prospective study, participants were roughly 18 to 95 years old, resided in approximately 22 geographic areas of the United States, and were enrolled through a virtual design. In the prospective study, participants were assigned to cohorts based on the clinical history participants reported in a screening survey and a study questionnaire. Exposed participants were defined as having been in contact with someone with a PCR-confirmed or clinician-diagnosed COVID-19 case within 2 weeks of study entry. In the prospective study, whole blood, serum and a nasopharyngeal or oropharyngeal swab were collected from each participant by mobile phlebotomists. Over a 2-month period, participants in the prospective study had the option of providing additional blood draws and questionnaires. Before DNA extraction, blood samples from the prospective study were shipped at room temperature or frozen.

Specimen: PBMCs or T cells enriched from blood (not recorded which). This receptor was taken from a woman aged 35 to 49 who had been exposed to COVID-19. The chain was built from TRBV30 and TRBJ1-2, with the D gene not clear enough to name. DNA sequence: TGTGCCTGGACGGCAAACGAGGAGGGAGGCTACACCTTC. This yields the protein CAWTANEEGGYTF.